This T cell receptor beta chain was sequenced in a study of T cell repertoires in cytomegalovirus infection. The CDR3 has 14 amino acids. Findings and caveats of the study: HLA-C-restricted TCR beta clonotypes specific for CMV led the ex vivo response. Carriers of CMV plus the relevant HLA were identified by cumulative public TCR beta family frequency.

About this clonotype: The antigen remains undetermined. Germline and junction disagree at one end, which may indicate a read error.

MiXCR was run by TCRdb on the reads, yielding one entry per CDR3 protein. The sample lists 550,000 to 850,000 distinct CDR3 sequences, around 32% occurring once. The rearrangement joins TRBV23-1 to TRBJ2-7; TRBD1 aligns across 7 bases. TRBV23-1 is labeled an ORF, and its function is uncertain. This receptor was obtained from a human donor in good health (CMV status not recorded). Some clones in this sample may be carry-over from other donors' samples. The source material was cultured PBMCs, sampled from culture after CMV antigen stimulation. The CDR3 DNA reads TGCGCCACCAGTGTCCGGGACAGAGATTACGAGCAGTACTTC. This codes for CATSVRDRDYEQYF.